This T cell receptor (beta chain) stems from a study of T cell changes during pregnancy in multiple sclerosis. This clone was seen only once. V trimming: 3 bases; J trimming: 3 bases; junction bases outside the gene matches: 3. There are 13 residues in the CDR3. Germline V lookup: CDR1 SGHKS, CDR2 YYEKEE (reference sequence). The assay was immunoSEQ multiplex PCR, and TCRdb's table has in-frame clones only and misses some. The sample carries just under 65,000 clones, under 95% recorded once. The input for sequencing was CD8+ T cells from peripheral blood mononuclear cells, taken in the second trimester of pregnancy. The clonotype comes from a female donor with multiple sclerosis, enrolled in a pregnancy study. This sequence joins TRBV5-5 and TRBJ2-7; the match to TRBD1 covers 7 bases. In DNA form, the CDR3 reads TGTGCCAGCAGCTCGGGACAGAGCTACGAGCAGTACTTC. Translation gives CASSSGQSYEQYF. The full variable domain, its missing parts supplied by reference TRBV5-5 and TRBJ2-7, is DAGVTQSPTHLIKTRGQQVTLRCSPISGHKSVSWYQQVLGQGPQFIFQYYEKEERGRGNFPDRFSARQFPNYSSELNVNALLLGDSALYLCASSSGQSYEQYFGPGTRLTVT.